Here is one T cell receptor beta chain with its context. Its specificity is not known. Time point of the sample: blood 2 weeks post-SBRT. As to treatment: 15 Gy SBRT to primary tumor, nephrectomy 4 weeks later. After SBRT, blood was collected at 2 and 4 weeks, plus baseline. This entry is derived from a study of radiation and T cells in renal cell carcinoma. Study in general: Nephrectomy followed 15 Gy stereotactic body radiation by 4 weeks.

The CDR3 has 14 amino acids. Germline-derived CDR1 and CDR2 are LNHDA and SQIVND (reference sequence). V was clipped by 4 bases and J by 7 bases; unmatched bases: 8. Repertoires were generated with immunoSEQ multiplex PCR, while TCRdb's copy carries only in-frame clones and drops some. The table includes fewer than 90,000 clones, approximately 83% detected once. Findings and caveats of the study: Baseline intratumoral clonotype presence is unknown without pretreatment biopsies. From baseline, blood top tumor clonotypes peaked at 2 weeks post-radiation.

This clonotype was obtained from a woman aged 50 to 60 with renal cell carcinoma. The material was blood, obtained from a patient whose treatment included radiotherapy and nephrectomy. This chain joins TRBV19 and TRBJ2-5; 8 nucleotides agree with TRBD1. CDR3: CASSTEGQGLTQYF. The CDR3 DNA follows: TGTGCCAGTAGTACCGAAGGACAGGGTTTGACCCAGTACTTC.